This TCR beta chain was identified in a study of blood T cell repertoires in COVID-19. Study-wide context: Sources were T cells, B-cell-depleted T cells, or PBMCs; the material itself was cDNA or gDNA.

Sequencing used immunoSEQ multiplex PCR; TCRdb keeps in-frame clones, though not all of them. The sample yields around 250,000 clones, around 88% seen once. Seattle patients were enrolled during active infection and followed longitudinally. The clonotype originates from a woman older than 75 with COVID-19, enrolled during active disease. The material sequenced was peripheral blood.

The chain's CDR3 is CASSDSSGKGNTEAFF. In nucleotides, the CDR3 is TGTGCCAGCAGCGATAGCAGCGGGAAGGGGAACACTGAAGCTTTCTTT. The chain couples TRBV5-4 to TRBJ1-1; D remains unclear. The germline V gene encodes CDR1 SGHNT and CDR2 YYREEE (reference sequence). Trimming took off 4 bases at V and 1 base at J, with 17 bases between the two ends. CDR3 length: 16 residues.